The rows below give T cell receptor beta chains drawn from one sample of a study of early T cells in non-severe SARS-CoV-2 infection. TCRdb reprocessed the 5' RACE reads via MiXCR and lists one record per CDR3 protein. Of about 34,000 distinct CDR3 sequences listed, around 6% are singletons. The material sequenced was whole blood. The receptors originated from an adult who was a healthcare worker with PCR-confirmed SARS-CoV-2 infection or an uninfected control (not recorded which). The CDR3 runs from the conserved cysteine through the conserved F or W. The D gene is left open where the match is weak. Part of the rows lack a size; the others show once, few, many or a class for expanded clones.

>TRBV6-1|TRBD2|TRBJ2-5|many
TGTGCCAGCAGTGACCGACTAGCGGAGTACCAAGAGACCCAGTACTTC
CASSDRLAEYQETQYF
>TRBV11-3|NA|TRBJ2-5|many
TGTGCCAGCAGCTTAAACAGGGAAGAGACCCAGTACTTC
CASSLNREETQYF
>TRBV6-4|TRBD2|TRBJ2-1|many
TGTGCCAGCAGTGCCCGGACTAGCGGGGGGGATGAGCAGTTCTTC
CASSARTSGGDEQFF
>TRBV18|TRBD1|TRBJ2-1|few
TGTGCCAGCTCGACCGGGACAGGGAATGAGCAGTTCTTC
CASSTGTGNEQFF
>TRBV7-2|TRBD2|TRBJ2-5|many
TGTGCCAGCAGCAGGCTAGCGGCCCCTCAAGAGACCCAGTACTTC
CASSRLAAPQETQYF
>TRBV12-3/TRBV12-4|TRBD2|TRBJ2-1|many
TGTGCCAGCGTGGGGGGGATCTCCTACAATGAGCAGTTCTTC
CASVGGISYNEQFF
>TRBV20-1|TRBD1|TRBJ1-5|many
TGCAGTGCTAGAGAAGGGGGACAGGGTTATCAGCCCCAGCATTTT
CSAREGGQGYQPQHF
>TRBV20-1|TRBD2|TRBJ2-1|many
TGCAGTGCTAGGCTAGCGGGGGTGTACAATGAGCAGTTCTTC
CSARLAGVYNEQFF
>TRBV7-2|NA|TRBJ2-1|many
TGTGCCAGCAGCTTGGGGCATAGCCTCAATGAGCAGTTCTTC
CASSLGHSLNEQFF
>TRBV29-1|TRBD1|TRBJ1-1|few
TGCAGCGGGGGGAGCTTTACAGGGGACCTTGGAGCTTTCTTT
CSGGSFTGDLGAFF
>TRBV25-1|TRBD2|TRBJ2-1|many
TGTGCCAGCAGTGGACTAGCGGTTAACTACAATGAGCAGTTCTTC
CASSGLAVNYNEQFF
>TRBV3-1|NA|TRBJ1-2|many
TGTGCCAGCAGCCAAGGGGGCTTCGTCTATGGCTACACCTTC
CASSQGGFVYGYTF
>TRBV4-1|TRBD1|TRBJ1-2|NA
TGCGCCAGCAGCCAGGGACAGGGGGCAGGGGGCGACTATGGCTACACCTTC
CASSQGQGAGGDYGYTF
>TRBV7-2|NA|TRBJ2-1|many
TGTGCCAGCAGCCTGGACAGAAACTACAATGAGCAGTTCTTC
CASSLDRNYNEQFF
>TRBV3-1|TRBD2|TRBJ2-3|many
TGTGCCAGCAGCCAAGATCTCGAGCGGGGGGGCCGGAGCACAGATACGCAGTATTTT
CASSQDLERGGRSTDTQYF
>TRBV21-1|NA|TRBJ1-6|medium-sized
TGTGCCAGCAGCAAGCTATTAACAGGGTTTTCACCCCTCCACTTT
CASSKLLTGFSPLHF
>TRBV6-4|NA|TRBJ1-1|medium-sized
TGTGCCAGCAGTGACAGGGTGAACACTGAAGCTTTCTTT
CASSDRVNTEAFF
>TRBV28|TRBD2|TRBJ2-3|many
TGTGCCAGCAGCCTAGCCGGGACTATGCAGTATTTT
CASSLAGTMQYF
>TRBV5-1|NA|TRBJ1-5|many
TGCGCCAGCAGCTTGGAGGGATCTAGCAATCAGCCCCAGCATTTT
CASSLEGSSNQPQHF
>TRBV12-2|NA|TRBJ1-6|many
TGTGCAAGTCCCGGCAGAGGGGAAAATCATTCACCCCTCCACTTT
CASPGRGENHSPLHF
>TRBV10-3|NA|TRBJ1-1|few
TGTGCCATCAGTGTTGCAGGGAACACTGAAGCTTTCTTT
CAISVAGNTEAFF
>TRBV5-1|TRBD1|TRBJ2-3|many
TGCGCCAGCAGCTTGGAGGGGGCGGGCACAGATACGCAGTATTTT
CASSLEGAGTDTQYF
>TRBV20-1|NA|TRBJ2-3|many
TGCAGTGCTACCCGGCTGGGTGTGGGCCCAGATACGCAGTATTTT
CSATRLGVGPDTQYF
>TRBV24-1|TRBD2|TRBJ2-1|many
TGTGCCACCCTAGCGGGGCCACCCGGCAATGAGCAGTTCTTC
CATLAGPPGNEQFF
>TRBV7-2|NA|TRBJ2-1|many
TGTGCCAGCAGTTCCCCTCCCCCATACAACAATGAGCAGTTCTTC
CASSSPPPYNNEQFF
>TRBV4-1|NA|TRBJ1-1|many
TGCGCCAGCAGCCAAGAATGGTCCAGGAACACTGAAGCTTTCTTT
CASSQEWSRNTEAFF
>TRBV28|NA|TRBJ2-2|NA
TGTGCCAGCAGTCCCGGGACGGACACCGGGGAGCTGTTTTTT
CASSPGTDTGELFF
>TRBV20-1|NA|TRBJ1-5|many
TGCAGTGCGACGGATAGCAATCAGCCCCAGCATTTT
CSATDSNQPQHF
>TRBV12-2|NA|TRBJ2-4|few
TGTGCAAGTCGCTCACCCGGGACTAGAGGGGCCAAAAACATTCAGTACTTC
CASRSPGTRGAKNIQYF
>TRBV5-1|TRBD1|TRBJ1-6|few
TGCGCCAGCCAACATGACGGACAGGAGGATTCACCCCTCCACTTT
CASQHDGQEDSPLHF
>TRBV6-6|NA|TRBJ1-2|many
TGTGCCAGCAGTCCCCCGGGGATTGGGGTTGGCTACACCTTC
CASSPPGIGVGYTF
>TRBV28|TRBD1|TRBJ1-6|many
TGTGCCAGCAGTTTAGTGGGACAGGGAAGGACACCCCTCCACTTT
CASSLVGQGRTPLHF
>TRBV7-2|NA|TRBJ2-3|many
TGTGCCAGCAGCTCCTCCCCGGCAGCAGATACGCAGTATTTT
CASSSSPAADTQYF
>TRBV7-8|NA|TRBJ2-1|NA
TGTGCCAGCAGCTTAGTTTATCGGACTACCCGGAATGAGCAGTTCTTC
CASSLVYRTTRNEQFF
>TRBV7-2|TRBD1|TRBJ1-1|NA
TGTGCCAGCAGCTTAAGAGGGGGCGCCGGCAACACTGAAGCTTTCTTT
CASSLRGGAGNTEAFF
>TRBV20-1|NA|TRBJ2-4|few
TGCAGTGCCCAGGACAGTCCAGCCAAAAACATTCAGTACTTC
CSAQDSPAKNIQYF
>TRBV20-1|TRBD2|TRBJ2-4|many
TGCAGTGCTAGAGGGTTGACTAGCGGGGTACAAAACATTCAGTACTTC
CSARGLTSGVQNIQYF
>TRBV30|NA|TRBJ1-5|many
TGTGCCTGGAGCGCGGGGATCCGAGGTCAGCCCCAGCATTTT
CAWSAGIRGQPQHF
>TRBV6-6|TRBD2|TRBJ2-5|many
TGTGCCAGCAGTTACTCGCTAGCGGCCGGGGCCCAGTACTTC
CASSYSLAAGAQYF
>TRBV20-1|NA|TRBJ2-7|many
TGCAGTGCTTGGGACGGAGAATACGAGCAGTACTTC
CSAWDGEYEQYF
>TRBV5-4|NA|TRBJ1-6|many
TGTGCCAGCAGCTTGGGAGGGGGCTCCTATAATTCACCCCTCCACTTT
CASSLGGGSYNSPLHF
>TRBV7-9|TRBD1|TRBJ1-1|many
TGTGCCAGCAGCCCTCGACAGGGGCGGAGGGACACTGAAGCTTTCTTT
CASSPRQGRRDTEAFF
>TRBV7-2|NA|TRBJ1-2|many
TGTGCCAGCAGCTTAGATGGGGGGTCTGACTATGGCTACACCTTC
CASSLDGGSDYGYTF
>TRBV27|NA|TRBJ2-1|many
TGTGCCAGCAGGAGGGCCACCTATAGCTACAATGAGCAGTTCTTC
CASRRATYSYNEQFF